This T cell receptor beta chain was captured in a study of blood T cells in healthy people across ages. General observations from the study: Fewer expanded clones and more diversity marked long-lived versus aged donors.

Every sample yielded at least 7 million isolated PBMCs. Per sample, no less than 5 micrograms of total RNA were extracted. With a J-beta primer mix and a sample-barcoded 5' primer, a second PCR ran about 7 to 12 cycles. TCRdb independently ran MiXCR on the 5' RACE reads; one entry per CDR3 protein. Of approximately 760,000 distinct CDR3 sequences listed, around a quarter were seen once; the top ten hold 9.4%. Comments on this clonotype: The antigen is not known.

This sample was shared with a second study, whose subject was T cells of mothers and their children.

The TCR sequence derives from a boy aged 5-17 years in good health. What was sequenced was blood.

The CDR3 coding sequence is TGTGCCAGCAGCCAAGCCAGGACAGGGAAAGATTCACCCCTCCACTTT. Protein sequence: CASSQARTGKDSPLHF. The chain joins TRBV3-1 to TRBJ1-6, with 8 bases aligning to TRBD1. With V trimmed by 1 base and J by 8 bases, 7 bases remained unmatched. The length of the CDR3 is 16 residues. In germline, CDR1 is LGHDT, CDR2 YNNKEL (reference sequence).